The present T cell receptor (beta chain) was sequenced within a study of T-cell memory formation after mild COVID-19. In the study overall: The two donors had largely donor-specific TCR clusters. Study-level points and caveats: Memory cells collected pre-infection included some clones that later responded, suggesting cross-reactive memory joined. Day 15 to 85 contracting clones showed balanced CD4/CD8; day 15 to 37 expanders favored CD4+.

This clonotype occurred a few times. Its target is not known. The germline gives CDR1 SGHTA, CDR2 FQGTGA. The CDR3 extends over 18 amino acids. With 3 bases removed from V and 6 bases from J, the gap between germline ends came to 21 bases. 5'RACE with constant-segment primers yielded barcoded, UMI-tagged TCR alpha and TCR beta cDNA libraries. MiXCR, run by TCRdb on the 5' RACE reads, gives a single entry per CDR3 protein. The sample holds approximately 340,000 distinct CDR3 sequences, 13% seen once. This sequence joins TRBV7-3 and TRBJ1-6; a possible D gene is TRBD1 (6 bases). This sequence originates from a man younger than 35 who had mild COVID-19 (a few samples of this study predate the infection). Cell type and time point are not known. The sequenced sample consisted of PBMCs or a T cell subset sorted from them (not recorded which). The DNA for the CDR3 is TGTGCCAGCAGCTTCCGGGACACGAACCTTCGGGTTAATTCACCCCTCCACTTT. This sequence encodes CASSFRDTNLRVNSPLHF.